Presented here are 2 T cell receptor beta chains from one specimen sequenced in a study of cytomegalovirus exposure and HLA in healthy donors. The PCR ran on 60 Vbeta and 13 Jbeta primers. TCRdb keeps only in-frame clones here, not all; method: immunoSEQ multiplex PCR. The data show approximately 150,000 clones, around 78% seen once. The sample was PBMCs. The receptors derive from a woman aged 18 to 35 in good health and CMV-seronegative.

This clone was picked up a small number of times. The V and J genes are TRBV28 and TRBJ1-1, with D possibly being TRBD1 (6 bases). V lost 6 bases to trimming and J lost 3 bases, with 14 bases between them. The germline V gene has CDR1 MDHEN and CDR2 SYDVKM. The CDR3 has 14 residues. This CDR3 reads CASSVNTGHTEAFF. CDR3 DNA: TGTGCCAGCAGCGTAAACACAGGGCACACTGAAGCTTTCTTT.

V usage is TRBV6-1 and J usage is TRBJ2-3, with D tentatively TRBD2 (6 bases). Between the trimmed V and J ends, which lost 0 bases and 7 bases, there was a span of 14 bases. CDR1 is MNHNS and CDR2 is SASEGT in the germline V gene. The CDR3 is 15 amino acids. In DNA form, the CDR3 reads TGTGCCAGCAGTGAAGCGCTGCCCCGGGAGCATACGCAGTATTTT. It codes for CASSEALPREHTQYF.